Listed below are T cell receptor beta chains from one sample, sequenced in a study of blood T cell repertoires in COVID-19. The protocol was immunoSEQ multiplex PCR, while the TCRdb copy is restricted to in-frame clones and leaves out a portion. The sample has around 140,000 clones, about 80% seen once. Sequences were obtained from peripheral blood. All receptors come from a woman aged 55-75 years with acute or convalescent COVID-19. Both conserved end residues are part of each CDR3. A D gene is named only where the DNA matches it firmly. Size is omitted from some rows. Given values are once, few, many or a class for expanded clones.

d_call	clone_size	v_call	j_call	cdr3_nt	cdr3_aa
.	few	TRBV11-3	TRBJ2-1	TGTGCCAGCAGATTAGGGGGTCGGAGGGACAATGAGCAGTTCTTC	CASRLGGRRDNEQFF
.	.	TRBV28	TRBJ1-2	TGTGCCAGCAGTTTATACGGGGGAAACTATGGCTACACCTTC	CASSLYGGNYGYTF
.	.	TRBV5-4	TRBJ1-6	TGTGCCAGCAGCTTGGACAGGGCCTATAATTCACCCCTCCACTTT	CASSLDRAYNSPLHF
TRBD1	.	TRBV3-1/TRBV3-2	TRBJ1-2	TGTGCCAGCAGCCAAGTACAGGGGAATGGCTACACCTTC	CASSQVQGNGYTF
.	.	TRBV7-2	TRBJ2-1	TGTGCCAGCAGCTTAGGGGGCAGGCCTTCCTACAATGAGCAGTTCTTC	CASSLGGRPSYNEQFF
.	.	TRBV5-1	TRBJ2-1	TGCGCCAGCAGCTGGATTGGTAGCCCCACCTACAATGAGCAGTTCTTC	CASSWIGSPTYNEQFF
.	.	TRBV30	TRBJ1-2	TGTGCCTGGAGTGTACGATCTATCTATGGCTACACCTTC	CAWSVRSIYGYTF
TRBD1	.	TRBV28	TRBJ1-2	TGTGCCAGCAAACCGACAGGGGCCTTATCCCCCTATGGCTACACCTTC	CASKPTGALSPYGYTF
.	.	TRBV5-6	TRBJ2-2	TGTGCCAGCAGCTTGACAGGACGGGCCGCGTTGAGGGAGCTGTTTTTT	CASSLTGRAALRELFF
.	.	TRBV4-1	TRBJ2-3	TGCGCCAGCAGCTCCCAACGGGGATCCCTCCGCTCGGGCACAGATACGCAGTATTTT	CASSSQRGSLRSGTDTQYF
.	.	TRBV6-4	TRBJ2-1	TGTGCCAGCAGCAGACTAGGAGGAAATGAGCAGTTCTTC	CASSRLGGNEQFF
TRBD1	once	TRBV4-3	TRBJ1-1	TGCGCCAGCAGCCACGCCGACCGGGACAGGGTATGTTGGGGTTGGGACGGGGAAGCTTTCTTT	CASSHADRDRVCWGWDGEAFF
.	.	TRBV10-3	TRBJ2-3	TGTGCCATCAGTGAGAGGTCTAGCGGCACAGATACGCAGTATTTT	CAISERSSGTDTQYF
.	.	TRBV27	TRBJ2-5	TGTGCCAGCAGTCCCGCCCGGTCCTCGCCGTGGACCCAGTACTTC	CASSPARSSPWTQYF
.	.	TRBV18	TRBJ2-4	TGTGCCAGCTCACCTCCCCTTACAGGGAGATCAGCCAAAAACATTCAGTACTTC	CASSPPLTGRSAKNIQYF
TRBD2	once	TRBV7-2	TRBJ2-7	TGTGCCAGCAGCTCTAGCGGGAGAAACGAGCAGTACTTC	CASSSSGRNEQYF
.	many	TRBV9	TRBJ2-7	TGTGCCAGCAGCGTAGGGGGCACAAGGGGAGGCGAGCAGTACTTC	CASSVGGTRGGEQYF
.	.	TRBV3-1/TRBV3-2	TRBJ1-4	TGTGCCAGCAGCCAAGACGGTGGACTGTTTTTT	CASSQDGGLFF
.	.	TRBV28	TRBJ1-5	TGTGCCAGCAGTTCGTCACATAGCAATCAGCCCCAGCATTTT	CASSSSHSNQPQHF
TRBD2	.	TRBV7-9	TRBJ2-1	TGTGCCAGCAGCACAAATCCGGGACTACACTACAATGAGCAGTTCTTC	CASSTNPGLHYNEQFF
TRBD2	.	TRBV5-1	TRBJ2-1	TGCGCCAGCAGCTTGGGCGAGACTAGCGGGAGGGGTAATGAGCAGTTCTTC	CASSLGETSGRGNEQFF
.	.	TRBV13	TRBJ2-7	TGTGCCAGCAGCCGAAACCCCCGGGACTCCTCCTCCTACGAGCAGTACTTC	CASSRNPRDSSSYEQYF
.	.	TRBV28	TRBJ2-5	TGTGCCAGCAGTTTCTCTCCACAGATCTCCCAGAGAACGACCCAGTACTTC	CASSFSPQISQRTTQYF
.	.	TRBV7-3	TRBJ1-5	TGTGCCAGCAGTCCGGACGGACTCAATCAGCCCCAGCATTTT	CASSPDGLNQPQHF
TRBD2	.	TRBV10-3	TRBJ2-1	TGTGCCATCAGGGGACTAGCGGGAGACTCCTACAATGAGCAGTTCTTC	CAIRGLAGDSYNEQFF
.	.	TRBV7-6	TRBJ2-3	TGTGCCAGCAGCTTAGTTCTCGGGGGGCTCAGCACAGATACGCAGTATTTT	CASSLVLGGLSTDTQYF
TRBD2	.	TRBV13	TRBJ2-3	TGTGCCAGCAGCCCGCAGCGGGAGGGCCTGTGGGATACGCAGTATTTT	CASSPQREGLWDTQYF
TRBD1	once	TRBV20-1	TRBJ1-4	TGCAGTGCTAGTTCTACAGGGGATGAAAAACTGTTTTTT	CSASSTGDEKLFF
.	.	TRBV6-5	TRBJ1-5	TGTGCCAGCAAACCAGGCCAGGTTCATCAGCCCCAGCATTTT	CASKPGQVHQPQHF
.	.	TRBV10-3	TRBJ2-5	TGTGCCATCAGGCGGACCGGGACTGAAGAGACCCAGTACTTC	CAIRRTGTEETQYF
TRBD2	.	TRBV6-5	TRBJ2-1	TGTGCCAGCAGTTACAGGCGGACTAGTAATGAGCAGTTCTTC	CASSYRRTSNEQFF
.	.	TRBV29-1	TRBJ2-4	TGCAGCGCGCTAACGACAGGTCGTATCATTCAGTACTTC	CSALTTGRIIQYF
.	few	TRBV30	TRBJ2-7	TGTGCCTGGAGTAAGTCCCAGATACAGAGCGAGCAGTACTTC	CAWSKSQIQSEQYF
TRBD1	many	TRBV27	TRBJ1-2	TGTGCCAGCAGTTTATTTGGGACAGGGGATGGCTACACCTTC	CASSLFGTGDGYTF
.	few	TRBV28	TRBJ1-1	TGTGCCAGCAGTTCGGCGGGGGCTGAAGCTTTCTTT	CASSSAGAEAFF
.	.	TRBV27	TRBJ1-2	TGTGCCAGCAGTTTTGGGCAGGGTGCTAACTATGGCTACACCTTC	CASSFGQGANYGYTF
.	.	TRBV18	TRBJ1-3	TGTGCCAGCTCACCGACATTGAGCTCTGGAAACACCATATATTTT	CASSPTLSSGNTIYF
TRBD1	.	TRBV7-2	TRBJ2-2	TGTGCCAGCACCTTGACAGGGGGCCAGTGGACCGGGGAGCTGTTTTTT	CASTLTGGQWTGELFF
.	.	TRBV7-9	TRBJ2-6	TGTGCCAGCAGACCCCATCCCAGGGGCTCTGGGGCCAACGTCCTGACTTTC	CASRPHPRGSGANVLTF
.	.	TRBV28	TRBJ1-5	TGTGCCAGCAGTTCCCCCCTGGCGGCAGATGTGAACAATCAGCCCCAGCATTTT	CASSSPLAADVNNQPQHF
TRBD1	.	TRBV6-6	TRBJ2-1	TGTGCCAGCAGTTCTCGGACAGGGCGCTATGAGCAGTTCTTC	CASSSRTGRYEQFF
TRBD2	.	TRBV7-2	TRBJ2-7	TGTGCCAGCAGCTTAGGGAGACTAGCGAATTCCTACGAGCAGTACTTC	CASSLGRLANSYEQYF
TRBD2	.	TRBV14	TRBJ2-7	TGTGCCAGCAGCCAAGGTGCTCTAGCGGGAGGTTGGGAGCAGTACTTC	CASSQGALAGGWEQYF
.	.	TRBV6-6	TRBJ1-5	TGTGCCAGCAGATCCCAAGGCCAGGCCAATCAGCCCCAGCATTTT	CASRSQGQANQPQHF
TRBD1	.	TRBV4-3	TRBJ2-7	TGCGCCAGCAGCCAAGACGTCGGACAGGGTCCCTACGAGCAGTACTTC	CASSQDVGQGPYEQYF
TRBD1	.	TRBV19	TRBJ1-1	TGTGCCAGTAGTATAGAAACCGGGACAGGGGTTGAAGCTTTCTTT	CASSIETGTGVEAFF